One T cell receptor (beta chain) is described in this entry. Germline V gene data show CDR1 as SGHAT and CDR2 as FQNNGV. CDR3 length: 14 amino acids. The germline V and J ends were trimmed by 1 base and 4 bases, with 9 bases remaining between them. The data were obtained in a study of cytomegalovirus exposure and HLA in healthy donors. PCR employed 60 Vbeta and 13 Jbeta primers. Only in-frame clones appear in the TCRdb table, and some are missing; sequencing was by immunoSEQ multiplex PCR. Among approximately 170,000 clones listed, about 76% were seen once. Sequencing was done on a sample of PBMCs. V gene TRBV11-2 combines with J gene TRBJ2-3; a weak D match, TRBD2 (6 bases). The clonotype comes from a male donor in good health and CMV-seropositive. The CDR3: CASSLVRGADTQYF. CDR3 DNA: TGTGCCAGCAGCTTAGTTCGCGGGGCAGATACGCAGTATTTT.